This T cell receptor (beta chain) was documented in a study of shared clonotypes between healthy human individuals. General study points: Rarefaction showed sorted-subset sequencing was incomplete despite large depth.

This clone was seen more than once but under ten times. Its cognate antigen is unknown. Other DNA sequences in the sample encode the same CDR3. It was across several immunoSEQ plates that each subset's genomic DNA was evenly split. Each sorted subset replicate got 200 ng genomic DNA, 25,000 to 35,000 genomes. TCRdb's copy holds only in-frame clones and misses some; the assay was immunoSEQ multiplex PCR. Here the sample spans over 850,000 clones, about four fifths being singletons. Researchers partitioned CD4+ cells into CD45RA+ naive and CD45RA-negative memory subsets. Per germline, CDR1 SGHKS and CDR2 YYEKEE (reference sequence). This CDR3 contains 13 residues. V was clipped by 0 bases and J by 2 bases, with 6 bases between them.

The genes are TRBV5-5 and TRBJ2-7; D gene unclear. Sequenced sample: memory CD4+ T cells from PBMCs. Subset reported: CD45RA-negative fraction. The sequence derives from a man between 18 and 35 years old in good health. Some clones in this sample may be carry-over from other donors' samples. The CDR3 loop is CASSLDGTYEQYF. The CDR3 DNA is TGTGCCAGCAGCTTGGACGGCACCTACGAGCAGTACTTC.